The rows below give T cell receptor beta chains drawn from one sample of a study of T cells in Graves' hyperthyroidism and ophthalmopathy. TCRdb reprocessed the multiplex PCR reads with MiXCR, giving one entry per CDR3 protein. Counted here are tens of thousands of distinct CDR3 sequences, 45% occurring once; the ten biggest clones make up 10%. Sequences were obtained from blood. The receptors derive from a woman in her 30s with Graves' hyperthyroidism. The CDR3 runs from the conserved cysteine through the conserved F or W. D genes are given only for firm matches. Clone size appears in some rows only: once, few, many, or a class for an expanded clone.

>medium-sized|TRBV24-1|TRBJ1-5|NA
TGTGCCACCAGTGATCCGCAGGGGAATCAGCCCCAGCATTTT
CATSDPQGNQPQHF
>NA|TRBV7-9|TRBJ2-1|TRBD2
TGTGCCAGCAGCTCAACCCCGGGACTAGCGGGAGGTGGACACAATGAGCAGTTCTTC
CASSSTPGLAGGGHNEQFF
>many|TRBV28|TRBJ1-1|NA
TGTGCCAGCAGTTTACAGGCGGGCACTGAAGCTTTCTTT
CASSLQAGTEAFF
>many|TRBV2|TRBJ2-1|TRBD2
TGTGCCAGCAAGTGGGACAGCGGGAGGCCTAGCTCCTACAATGAGCAGTTCTTC
CASKWDSGRPSSYNEQFF
>many|TRBV20-1|TRBJ1-4|NA
TGCAGTGCGCGCCCCCCGGACGGGGGTCTTGAAAAACTGTTTTTT
CSARPPDGGLEKLFF
>many|TRBV25-1|TRBJ1-1|NA
TGTGCCAGCAGTGAGGGAGGACAATTGAACACTGAAGCTTTCTTT
CASSEGGQLNTEAFF
>few|TRBV20-1|TRBJ2-1|NA
TGCAGTGCTCTGCGAGACCAATCCTACAATGAGCAGTTCTTC
CSALRDQSYNEQFF
>many|TRBV3-1|TRBJ2-7|NA
TGTGCCAGCAGCCTTTCATACGAGCAGTACTTC
CASSLSYEQYF
>many|TRBV3-1|TRBJ2-7|NA
TGTGCCAGCAGCCAAGGGCGTGGAGAGCAGTACTTC
CASSQGRGEQYF
>many|TRBV20-1|TRBJ1-1|NA
TGCAGTGCTAGAGATAAGGGGACAAACACGAGGCGTGCTTTCTTT
CSARDKGTNTRRAFF
>NA|TRBV29-1|TRBJ1-2|TRBD1
TGCAGCGTTGAGCATACCGGGACAGGAACTGGCTACACCTTC
CSVEHTGTGTGYTF
>medium-sized|TRBV11-3|TRBJ2-7|NA
TGTGCCAGCAGCCACCGGGACAACCCCTACGAGCAGTACTTC
CASSHRDNPYEQYF
>few|TRBV5-1|TRBJ2-3|NA
TGCGCCAGCAGCTTCGGACAGAGCACAGATACGCAGTATTTT
CASSFGQSTDTQYF
>many|TRBV9|TRBJ2-3|NA
TGTGCCAGCAGCCTGGGGGGCGGGATTAGCACAGATACGCAGTATTTT
CASSLGGGISTDTQYF
>NA|TRBV6-1|TRBJ2-7|NA
TGTGCCAGCAGTGAGACTGTCGGGGCGGAGCACCACGAGCAGTACTTC
CASSETVGAEHHEQYF
>many|TRBV5-8|TRBJ1-1|NA
TGTGCCAGCAGCTTGGCTCTCGGGGCTATGAACACTGAAGCTTTCTTT
CASSLALGAMNTEAFF
>NA|TRBV20-1|TRBJ2-1|TRBD2
TGCAGTGCCCCATGGCTAGCGGGAGGGGACTACAATGAGCAGTTCTTC
CSAPWLAGGDYNEQFF
>NA|TRBV29-1|TRBJ1-4|NA
TGCAGCGTTGACGTCGGCGGCAGCCCCCTGGGAAGTAATGAAAAACTGTTTTTT
CSVDVGGSPLGSNEKLFF
>medium-sized|TRBV2|TRBJ2-1|TRBD2
TGTGCCAGCAGCCTGACTAGCGGGGCCTACAATGAGCAGTTCTTC
CASSLTSGAYNEQFF
>few|TRBV24-1|TRBJ2-5|TRBD1
TGTGCCACCAGTGATCCAGGGACAGGGGCCGAAGAGACCCAGTACTTC
CATSDPGTGAEETQYF
>medium-sized|TRBV29-1|TRBJ1-2|NA
TGCAGCGAGAACAGGGTACCCTATGGCTACACCTTC
CSENRVPYGYTF
>medium-sized|TRBV10-1|TRBJ1-1|NA
TGCGCCAGCAGTGACCAGAACACTGAAGCTTTCTTT
CASSDQNTEAFF
>NA|TRBV9|TRBJ2-1|TRBD2
TGTGCCAGCACCCCAGGGACTAGCGGGATCAATGAGCAGTTCTTC
CASTPGTSGINEQFF
>many|TRBV28|TRBJ2-1|TRBD2
TGTGCCAGCAGACAAGCGGGAGGGGGCAATGAGCAGTTCTTC
CASRQAGGGNEQFF
>once|TRBV20-1|TRBJ2-3|NA
TGCAGCCAGAAGACGAACACAGATACGCAGTATTTT
CSQKTNTDTQYF
>many|TRBV20-1|TRBJ2-3|TRBD2
TGCAGTGCTAGAGATTTTGGACTAGCGGAAGATACGCAGTATTTT
CSARDFGLAEDTQYF
>many|TRBV5-5|TRBJ2-3|NA
TGTGCCAGCAGCTTGCTTAGCGGCACAGATACGCAGTATTTT
CASSLLSGTDTQYF
>many|TRBV12-3/TRBV12-4|TRBJ1-1|NA
TGTGCCAGCACAATAAGTCCGGGGAGGGGCATGAACACTGAAGCTTTCTTT
CASTISPGRGMNTEAFF
>medium-sized|TRBV25-1|TRBJ1-2|NA
TGTGCCAGCAGTGCGTACAGGGATGGCTACACCTTC
CASSAYRDGYTF
>medium-sized|TRBV19|TRBJ2-1|NA
TGTGCCAGTAGTATAGGGGCAAGCTCCTACAATGAGCAGTTCTTC
CASSIGASSYNEQFF
>NA|TRBV10-3|TRBJ2-1|NA
TGTGCCATCAGTGAGTCAGGGGGGCAGTTCTTC
CAISESGGQFF
>medium-sized|TRBV10-3|TRBJ2-2|NA
TGTGCCATCAGTGGCGAGAACACCGGGGAGCTGTTTTTT
CAISGENTGELFF
>few|TRBV19|TRBJ1-6|NA
TGTGCCAGTAGTATAGGGACCGTGAATTCACCCCTCCACTTT
CASSIGTVNSPLHF
>NA|TRBV2|TRBJ2-3|TRBD1
TGTGCCAGCAGTGTATGGGGACAGGGGGTCACAGATACGCAGTATTTT
CASSVWGQGVTDTQYF
>NA|TRBV2|TRBJ2-3|TRBD2
TGTGCCAGCAGTAAGACTAGCGTCTCCTACAATGAGCAGTATTTT
CASSKTSVSYNEQYF
>medium-sized|TRBV20-1|TRBJ2-7|TRBD1
TGCAGTGCCCGAGGCTTAGGGACAGAGTCCTACGAGCAGTACTTC
CSARGLGTESYEQYF
>few|TRBV27|TRBJ2-1|NA
TGTGCCAGCAGTTTATTGGGCGGGGGCGTCTACAATGAGCAGTTCTTC
CASSLLGGGVYNEQFF